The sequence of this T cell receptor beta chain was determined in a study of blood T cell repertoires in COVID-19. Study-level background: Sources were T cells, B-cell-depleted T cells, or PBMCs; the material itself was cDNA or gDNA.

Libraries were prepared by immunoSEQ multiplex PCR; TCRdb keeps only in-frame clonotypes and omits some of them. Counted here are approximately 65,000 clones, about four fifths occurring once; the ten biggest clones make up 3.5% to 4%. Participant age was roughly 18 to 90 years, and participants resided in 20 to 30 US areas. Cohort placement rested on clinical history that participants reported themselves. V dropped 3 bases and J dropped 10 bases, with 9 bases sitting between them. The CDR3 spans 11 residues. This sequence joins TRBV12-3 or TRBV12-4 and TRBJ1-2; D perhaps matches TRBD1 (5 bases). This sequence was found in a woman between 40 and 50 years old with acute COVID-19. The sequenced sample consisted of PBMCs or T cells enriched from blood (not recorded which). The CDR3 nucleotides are TGTGCCAGCAGTTTTGGCAGGGACTACACCTTC. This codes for CASSFGRDYTF.